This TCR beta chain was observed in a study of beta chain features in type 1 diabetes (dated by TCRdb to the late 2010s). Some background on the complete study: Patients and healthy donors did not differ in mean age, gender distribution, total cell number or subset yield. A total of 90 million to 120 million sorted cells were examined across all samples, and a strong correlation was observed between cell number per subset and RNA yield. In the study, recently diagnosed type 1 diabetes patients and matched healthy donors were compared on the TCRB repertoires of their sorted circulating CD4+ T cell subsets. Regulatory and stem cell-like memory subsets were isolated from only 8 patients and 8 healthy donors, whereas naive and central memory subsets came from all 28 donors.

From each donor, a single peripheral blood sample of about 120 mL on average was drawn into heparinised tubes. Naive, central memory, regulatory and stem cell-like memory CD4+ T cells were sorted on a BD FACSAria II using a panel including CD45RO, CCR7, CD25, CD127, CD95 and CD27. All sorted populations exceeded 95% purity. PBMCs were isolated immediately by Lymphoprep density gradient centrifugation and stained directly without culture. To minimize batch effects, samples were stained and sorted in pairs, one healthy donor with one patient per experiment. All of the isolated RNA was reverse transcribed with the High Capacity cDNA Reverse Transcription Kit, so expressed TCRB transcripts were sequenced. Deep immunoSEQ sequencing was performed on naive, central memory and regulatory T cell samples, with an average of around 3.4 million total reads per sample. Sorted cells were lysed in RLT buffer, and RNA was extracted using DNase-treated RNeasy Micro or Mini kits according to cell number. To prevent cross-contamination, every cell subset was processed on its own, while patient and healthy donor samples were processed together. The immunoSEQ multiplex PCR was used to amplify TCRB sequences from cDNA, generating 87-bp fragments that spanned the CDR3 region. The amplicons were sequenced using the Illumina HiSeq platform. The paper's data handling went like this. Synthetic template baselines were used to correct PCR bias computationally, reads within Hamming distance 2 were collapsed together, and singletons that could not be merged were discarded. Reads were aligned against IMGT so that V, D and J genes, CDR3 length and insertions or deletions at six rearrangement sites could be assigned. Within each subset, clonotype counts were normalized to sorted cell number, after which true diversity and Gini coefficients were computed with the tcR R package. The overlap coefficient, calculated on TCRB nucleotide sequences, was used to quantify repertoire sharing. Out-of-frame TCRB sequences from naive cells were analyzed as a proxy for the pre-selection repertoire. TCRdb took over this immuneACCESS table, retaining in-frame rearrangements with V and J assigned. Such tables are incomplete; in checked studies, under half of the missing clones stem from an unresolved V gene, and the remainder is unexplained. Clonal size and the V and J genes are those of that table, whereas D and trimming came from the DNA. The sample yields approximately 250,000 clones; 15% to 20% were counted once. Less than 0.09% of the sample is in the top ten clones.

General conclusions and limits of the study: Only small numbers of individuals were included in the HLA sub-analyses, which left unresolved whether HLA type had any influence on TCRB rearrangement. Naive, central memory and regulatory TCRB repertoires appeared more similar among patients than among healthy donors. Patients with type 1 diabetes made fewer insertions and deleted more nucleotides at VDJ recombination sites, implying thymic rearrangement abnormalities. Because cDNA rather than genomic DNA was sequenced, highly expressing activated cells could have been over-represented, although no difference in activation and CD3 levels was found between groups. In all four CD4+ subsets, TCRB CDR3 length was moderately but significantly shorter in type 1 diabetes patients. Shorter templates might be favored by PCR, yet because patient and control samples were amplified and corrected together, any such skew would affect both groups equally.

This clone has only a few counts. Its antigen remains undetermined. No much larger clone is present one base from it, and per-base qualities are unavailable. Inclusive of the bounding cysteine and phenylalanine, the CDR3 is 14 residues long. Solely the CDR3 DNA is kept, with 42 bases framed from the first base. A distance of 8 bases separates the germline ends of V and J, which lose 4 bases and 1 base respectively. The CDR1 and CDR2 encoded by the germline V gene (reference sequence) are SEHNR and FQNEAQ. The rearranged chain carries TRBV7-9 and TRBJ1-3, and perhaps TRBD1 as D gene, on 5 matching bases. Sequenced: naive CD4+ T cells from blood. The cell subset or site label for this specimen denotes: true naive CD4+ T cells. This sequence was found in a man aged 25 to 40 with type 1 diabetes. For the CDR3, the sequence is CASSYQGSGNTIYF. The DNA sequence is TGTGCCAGCAGCTACCAGGGATCTGGAAACACCATATATTTT.